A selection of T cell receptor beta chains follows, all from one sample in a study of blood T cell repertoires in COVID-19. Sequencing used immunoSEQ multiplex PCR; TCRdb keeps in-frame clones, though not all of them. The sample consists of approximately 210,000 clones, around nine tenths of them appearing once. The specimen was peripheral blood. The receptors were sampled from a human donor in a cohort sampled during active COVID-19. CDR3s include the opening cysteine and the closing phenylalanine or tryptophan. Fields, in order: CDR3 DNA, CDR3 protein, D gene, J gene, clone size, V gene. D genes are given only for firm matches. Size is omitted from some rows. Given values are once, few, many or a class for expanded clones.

DNA: TGTGCCATCAGTGGGGGGGATCGTCAGCCCCAGCATTTT
CDR3: CAISGGDRQPQHF
D: NA
J: TRBJ1-5
size: once
V: TRBV10-3

DNA: TGCGCCAGCGGTCCGATCCAACGCCCGGCAGATACGCAGTATTTT
CDR3: CASGPIQRPADTQYF
D: NA
J: TRBJ2-3
size: NA
V: TRBV10-1

DNA: TGTGCCAGCAGTTACTCGAGAGTGTATAACACCATATATTTT
CDR3: CASSYSRVYNTIYF
D: NA
J: TRBJ1-3
size: many
V: TRBV6-6

DNA: TGTGCCAGCAGCTTAGCCGGGACAGTTGAAGCTTTCTTT
CDR3: CASSLAGTVEAFF
D: TRBD1
J: TRBJ1-1
size: once
V: TRBV11-2

DNA: TGTGCCAGCAGCGTAGTTCCAGGGAGGGGGGAGACCCAGTACTTC
CDR3: CASSVVPGRGETQYF
D: NA
J: TRBJ2-5
size: NA
V: TRBV9

DNA: TGTGCCAGCAGTGATAGTGTGGGGCCCTATGGCTACACCTTC
CDR3: CASSDSVGPYGYTF
D: NA
J: TRBJ1-2
size: NA
V: TRBV2

DNA: TGTGCCAGCTCACCAGAAGTCGGCGGGGGTCGGGAGACCCAGTACTTC
CDR3: CASSPEVGGGRETQYF
D: TRBD2
J: TRBJ2-5
size: once
V: TRBV18

DNA: TGTGCCAGCAGCTTAGCCCCAGGGGGGGAGACCCAGTACTTC
CDR3: CASSLAPGGETQYF
D: NA
J: TRBJ2-5
size: NA
V: TRBV7-6

DNA: TGTGCCAGCAGTTCCATCCCTCTACAGGGAAGACTGTTTTTT
CDR3: CASSSIPLQGRLFF
D: NA
J: TRBJ1-4
size: NA
V: TRBV6-5

DNA: TGCAGTGCTAGTCAAGCGGGGACAGGGGAGTGGGTGTCTAGTTCACCCCTCCACTTT
CDR3: CSASQAGTGEWVSSSPLHF
D: TRBD1
J: TRBJ1-6
size: NA
V: TRBV20-1

DNA: TGTGCCAGCAGCTTCGGCGGCGGATACAATCAGCCCCAGCATTTT
CDR3: CASSFGGGYNQPQHF
D: NA
J: TRBJ1-5
size: NA
V: TRBV7-2

DNA: TGTGCCAGTAGTATAGCGGGAGTGAACGGAATATTGAGAGAGCAGTACTTC
CDR3: CASSIAGVNGILREQYF
D: NA
J: TRBJ2-7
size: NA
V: TRBV19

DNA: TGTGCCAGCAGCTTTGAAGGGGCGTTTAACTATGGCTACACCTTC
CDR3: CASSFEGAFNYGYTF
D: NA
J: TRBJ1-2
size: NA
V: TRBV6-5

DNA: TGCAGTGCGCGAGTGAACACTGAAGCTTTCTTT
CDR3: CSARVNTEAFF
D: NA
J: TRBJ1-1
size: NA
V: TRBV20-1

DNA: TGTGCCAGTAGTAGCCTGGGACAGGGAGTTTCGGTTTCACCCCTCCACTTT
CDR3: CASSSLGQGVSVSPLHF
D: TRBD1
J: TRBJ1-6
size: NA
V: TRBV19

DNA: TGTGCCAGCAGCGCCTCAGAATATTCAAGTTTCGGCTACACCTTC
CDR3: CASSASEYSSFGYTF
D: NA
J: TRBJ1-2
size: once
V: TRBV9

DNA: TGTGCCAGTAGTCCCGGGTCAGGGGGCCCTACCTACGAGCAGTACTTC
CDR3: CASSPGSGGPTYEQYF
D: TRBD1
J: TRBJ2-7
size: NA
V: TRBV19

DNA: TGTGCCAGCAGCTTAGCGGGACTAGCGACGAGCTACGAGCAGTACTTC
CDR3: CASSLAGLATSYEQYF
D: TRBD2
J: TRBJ2-7
size: NA
V: TRBV7-8

DNA: TGTGCCAGCAGCGTATCCCAGGGGCATTACAATGAGCAGTTCTTC
CDR3: CASSVSQGHYNEQFF
D: NA
J: TRBJ2-1
size: NA
V: TRBV9

DNA: TGTGCCAGCAGCCAAACAGGGTTGGGTGGCTACACCTTC
CDR3: CASSQTGLGGYTF
D: NA
J: TRBJ1-2
size: NA
V: TRBV7-2

DNA: TGTGCTAGTGGTTTTGGACAGGGGTTATACGAGCAGTACTTC
CDR3: CASGFGQGLYEQYF
D: TRBD1
J: TRBJ2-7
size: NA
V: TRBV12-5

DNA: TGTGCCAGCAGCCCCCTTCCTAGCGGTTACAATGAGCAGTTCTTC
CDR3: CASSPLPSGYNEQFF
D: TRBD2
J: TRBJ2-1
size: NA
V: TRBV6-5

DNA: TGTGCCATCAGTGACAGGGAAGAGTATGGCTACACCTTC
CDR3: CAISDREEYGYTF
D: NA
J: TRBJ1-2
size: NA
V: TRBV10-3

DNA: TGTGCCAGCAGCCAAGGTAGTCTAGCCCCGGAGACCCAGTACTTC
CDR3: CASSQGSLAPETQYF
D: NA
J: TRBJ2-5
size: NA
V: TRBV12-1

DNA: TGTGCCATCAGCAGGGGACAGGGGTTAGGGGCTAATGAAAAACTGTTTTTT
CDR3: CAISRGQGLGANEKLFF
D: TRBD1
J: TRBJ1-4
size: NA
V: TRBV10-3

DNA: TGTGCCAGCAGCAGCACGGGACAGGGGAATTCACCCCTCCACTTT
CDR3: CASSSTGQGNSPLHF
D: TRBD1
J: TRBJ1-6
size: NA
V: TRBV5-5

DNA: TGTGCCAGCAGTTACTCTTCGGACAGTTACGAGCAGTACTTC
CDR3: CASSYSSDSYEQYF
D: NA
J: TRBJ2-7
size: NA
V: TRBV6-6

DNA: TGTGCCTGGAGGCTAGTTGATACGCAGTATTTT
CDR3: CAWRLVDTQYF
D: NA
J: TRBJ2-3
size: NA
V: TRBV30

DNA: TGTGCCAGCAGCTTAGGACAGTACGAGCAGTACTTC
CDR3: CASSLGQYEQYF
D: NA
J: TRBJ2-7
size: NA
V: TRBV5-6

DNA: TGTGCCAGCAGCTATCAGGGGGGCACCTACGAGCAGTACTTC
CDR3: CASSYQGGTYEQYF
D: NA
J: TRBJ2-7
size: few
V: TRBV7-2

DNA: TGTGCCAGTAGTATTTCAAGACTCCCCACCGGGGAGCTGTTTTTT
CDR3: CASSISRLPTGELFF
D: NA
J: TRBJ2-2
size: NA
V: TRBV19

DNA: TGTGCCAGCAGTGAGACAGGGGAGGGCTATGGCTACACCTTC
CDR3: CASSETGEGYGYTF
D: TRBD1
J: TRBJ1-2
size: NA
V: TRBV2

DNA: TGTGCCAGCAGCCCACCTTCCGGGACAATCTACAATGAGCAGTTCTTC
CDR3: CASSPPSGTIYNEQFF
D: NA
J: TRBJ2-1
size: NA
V: TRBV5-4

DNA: TGTGCCGGGGCAGGGTTCCTGGGGGAGACCCAGTACTTC
CDR3: CAGAGFLGETQYF
D: NA
J: TRBJ2-5
size: NA
V: TRBV30

DNA: TGTGCCAGCAGCCAAGCTGATACGCAGTATTTT
CDR3: CASSQADTQYF
D: NA
J: TRBJ2-3
size: NA
V: TRBV3-1/TRBV3-2

DNA: TGTGCCAGCAGCTCAACTAGCGGGGGGGCTATAAGAGATGAGCAGTTCTTC
CDR3: CASSSTSGGAIRDEQFF
D: TRBD2
J: TRBJ2-1
size: NA
V: TRBV9

DNA: TGTGCCAGTAGTATCGGGGAAGCAGGCACAGATACGCAGTATTTT
CDR3: CASSIGEAGTDTQYF
D: NA
J: TRBJ2-3
size: NA
V: TRBV19

DNA: TGTGCCAGCAGCCTCCGGGACACCTATGGCTACACCTTC
CDR3: CASSLRDTYGYTF
D: NA
J: TRBJ1-2
size: NA
V: TRBV5-6

DNA: TGTGCCAGCAGCTTCAGGGAATACAATGAGCAGTTCTTC
CDR3: CASSFREYNEQFF
D: NA
J: TRBJ2-1
size: NA
V: TRBV7-8

DNA: TGTGCCAGCAGCTTAGTGGGACAGGGGGACACTGAAGCTTTCTTT
CDR3: CASSLVGQGDTEAFF
D: TRBD1
J: TRBJ1-1
size: NA
V: TRBV11-2

DNA: TGTGCCAGCAGCTTAGTCCTAGCGGACACAGATACGCAGTATTTT
CDR3: CASSLVLADTDTQYF
D: TRBD2
J: TRBJ2-3
size: NA
V: TRBV7-8

DNA: TGTGCCAGCAGGGGGACTAGCGGGAACACCGGGGAGCTGTTTTTT
CDR3: CASRGTSGNTGELFF
D: TRBD2
J: TRBJ2-2
size: NA
V: TRBV2

DNA: TGTGCCATCAGTGCCGGGGAAGAGACCCAGTACTTC
CDR3: CAISAGEETQYF
D: NA
J: TRBJ2-5
size: NA
V: TRBV10-3